The T cell receptor (beta chain) under discussion was sequenced for a study of a mutant IDH1 vaccine in newly diagnosed glioma. In the study overall: The start of vaccination came 4-6 weeks after radiotherapy alone, or with temozolomide cycles. Treated patients comprised roughly 60% males and roughly 40% females, mean age 40.4 years. Those enrolled had earlier been treated with radiotherapy, temozolomide, or both, mostly both.

With respect to this clone: Antigen unknown.

This sample's time point: week 11, during vaccination. With topical imiquimod, each dose of the vaccine consisted of 300 ug of mutant IDH1 20-mer peptide. Here immunoSEQ multiplex PCR was the method, and the copy in TCRdb shows in-frame clones only, minus some. The table lists 100,000 to 150,000 clones, about 80% of them singletons, with under 5.5% in the top ten. Study-wide results and limits: Apparently, pseudoprogression bore no relation to changes among the top peripheral T cell clonotypes.

The receptor's source is a man aged 35 to 55 with glioma. Sequenced material: PBMCs, taken from a glioma patient whose treatment included an IDH1 peptide vaccine.

The CDR3 region is CATRTEPFSNQPQHF. The CDR3 DNA reads TGTGCCACCCGGACAGAACCATTTAGCAATCAGCCCCAGCATTTT. J is TRBJ1-5 and V is TRBV19, with a tentative D call TRBD1 (6 bases). The CDR3 has 15 amino acids. With 10 bases removed from V and 0 bases from J, the gap between germline ends came to 16 bases. Germline CDR1 LNHDA, CDR2 SQIVND (reference sequence).